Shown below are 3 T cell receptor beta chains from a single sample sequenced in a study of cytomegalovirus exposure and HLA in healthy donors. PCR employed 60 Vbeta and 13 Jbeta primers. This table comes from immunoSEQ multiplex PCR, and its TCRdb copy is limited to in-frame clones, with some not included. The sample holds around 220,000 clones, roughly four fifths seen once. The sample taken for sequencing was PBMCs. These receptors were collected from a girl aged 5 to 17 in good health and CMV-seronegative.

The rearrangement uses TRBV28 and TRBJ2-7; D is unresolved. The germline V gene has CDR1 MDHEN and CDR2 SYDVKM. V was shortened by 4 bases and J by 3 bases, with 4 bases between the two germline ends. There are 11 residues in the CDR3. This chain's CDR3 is CASSSGYEQYF. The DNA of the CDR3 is TGTGCCAGCAGTTCGGGCTACGAGCAGTACTTC.

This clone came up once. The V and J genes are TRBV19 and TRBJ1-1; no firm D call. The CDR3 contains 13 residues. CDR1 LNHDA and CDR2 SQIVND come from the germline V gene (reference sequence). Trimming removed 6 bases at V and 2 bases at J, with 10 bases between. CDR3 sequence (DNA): TGTGCCAGTAGGGGCGGGATCAACACTGAAGCTTTCTTT. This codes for CASRGGINTEAFF. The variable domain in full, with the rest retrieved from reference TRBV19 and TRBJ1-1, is DGGITQSPKYLFRKEGQNVTLSCEQNLNHDAMYWYRQDPGQGLRLIYYSQIVNDFQKGDIAEGYSVSREKKESFPLTVTSAQKNPTAFYLCASRGGINTEAFFGQGTRLTVV.

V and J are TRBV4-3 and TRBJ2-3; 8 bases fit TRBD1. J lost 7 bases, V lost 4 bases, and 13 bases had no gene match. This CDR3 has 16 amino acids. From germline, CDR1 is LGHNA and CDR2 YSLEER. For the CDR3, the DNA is TGCGCCAGCAGCCCTGGCGTGGACAGGGTGAGGAATACGCAGTATTTT. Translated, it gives CASSPGVDRVRNTQYF.